The clone carrying this TCR beta chain was picked up a small number of times. Data came from immunoSEQ multiplex PCR; TCRdb stores just in-frame clones and leaves some out. The table includes 130,000 to 150,000 clones, about 79% detected once. The sample originates from a study of blood T cell repertoires in COVID-19. Study details: The analysed material was cDNA or gDNA that came from T cells, B-cell-depleted T cells, or PBMCs.

CDR3 length: 14 amino acids. Germline lookup yields CDR1 SGHRS and CDR2 YFSETQ. V gave up 4 bases and J gave up 6 bases, with 11 bases separating them. Participants' reported clinical history set cohort assignment. Either two negative PCRs, clearance, or symptom resolution qualified Cohort 3 donors as recovered. The sample consisted of PBMCs or T cells enriched from blood (not recorded which). The TCR sequence derives from a man aged 45-65 years who had recovered from COVID-19. The J gene is TRBJ1-6, the V gene TRBV5-1, with a weak D call TRBD1 (6 bases). CDR3 amino acids: CASSPGQVNSPLHF. DNA for the CDR3: TGCGCCAGCAGCCCGGGACAAGTTAATTCACCCCTCCACTTT.